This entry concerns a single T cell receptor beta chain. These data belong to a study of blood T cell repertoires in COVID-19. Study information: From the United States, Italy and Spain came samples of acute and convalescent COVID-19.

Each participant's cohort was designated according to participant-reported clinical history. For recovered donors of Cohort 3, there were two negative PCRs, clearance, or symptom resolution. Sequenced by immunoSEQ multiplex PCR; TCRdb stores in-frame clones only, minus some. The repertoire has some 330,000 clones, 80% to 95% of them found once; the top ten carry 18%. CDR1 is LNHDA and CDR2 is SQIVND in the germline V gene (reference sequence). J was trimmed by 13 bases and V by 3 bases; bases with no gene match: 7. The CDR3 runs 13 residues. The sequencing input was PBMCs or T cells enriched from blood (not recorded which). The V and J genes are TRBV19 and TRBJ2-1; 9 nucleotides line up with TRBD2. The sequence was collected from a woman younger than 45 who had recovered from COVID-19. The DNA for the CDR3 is TGTGCCAGTAGTATTGGGACTAGCCTAGAACAGTTCTTC. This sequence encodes CASSIGTSLEQFF.